Shown below are 14 T cell receptor beta chains from a single sample sequenced in a study of beta chain features in type 1 diabetes. cDNA synthesis used the whole RNA isolate, giving expressed TCRB sequences. Using immunoSEQ multiplex PCR, the repertoire was profiled, and TCRdb retains in-frame clones only, with some absent. Among fewer than 350,000 clones listed, 15% were seen once. Findings and limits, study-wide: Moderately but significantly shorter TCRB CDR3s were found in Type 1 diabetes patients in all four CD4+ subsets.

What these receptors recognize is not known. Sequencing was performed on naive CD4+ T cells from blood. These receptors all stem from a man younger than 30 with type 1 diabetes.

The chain couples TRBV19 to TRBJ1-2; possibly TRBD1 for D (5 bases). The CDR3 is made up of 15 amino acids. The V gene's germline CDR1 is LNHDA and CDR2 SQIVND (reference sequence). V was clipped by 2 bases and J by 4 bases, with 14 bases between them. In DNA form, the CDR3 reads TGTGCCAGTAGTATAAGGGGCAGTACTGGCTATGGCTACACCTTC. Translation: CASSIRGSTGYGYTF.

The chain has TRBV5-1 and TRBJ2-2; the D gene is possibly TRBD2 (6 bases). Trimming left V 3 bases short and J 0 bases short, with 12 bases between. The CDR3 covers 16 residues. Germline loops: CDR1 SGHRS, CDR2 YFSETQ. The CDR3 DNA is TGCGCCAGCAGCTCGGGACTCGCTGCGAACACCGGGGAGCTGTTTTTT. This gives the protein CASSSGLAANTGELFF.

A few counts support this clone. This chain links TRBV7-9 with TRBJ2-3, with D unclear. In germline, CDR1 is SEHNR, CDR2 FQNEAQ (reference sequence). Trimming shortened V by 2 bases and J by 1 base, and 10 bases separated the two germline ends. The CDR3 is 15 residues long. In DNA form, the CDR3 reads TGTGCCAGCAGCTTAACTTTAGTGGGCACAGATACGCAGTATTTT. Its protein product is CASSLTLVGTDTQYF.

V is TRBV7-2 and J is TRBJ2-1; 11 bases are shared with TRBD2. This CDR3 contains 15 residues. V lost 5 bases and J lost 4; bases outside the gene matches: 4. CDR1 is SGHTA and CDR2 is FQGNSA in the germline V gene. The CDR3 here is CASSPSGGQYNEQFF. CDR3 nucleotide sequence: TGTGCCAGCAGCCCTAGCGGGGGGCAGTACAATGAGCAGTTCTTC.

This clone was counted between two and nine times. V is TRBV19 and J is TRBJ2-1; 7 nucleotides align to TRBD1. The CDR3 has 15 residues. Germline assignment: CDR1 LNHDA and CDR2 SQIVND (reference sequence). The trim removed 5 bases at V and 7 bases at J, leaving 11 bases unmatched. The CDR3 loop is CASSSPGQSTNEQFF. The CDR3 DNA follows: TGTGCCAGTAGTTCGCCGGGACAGAGTACGAATGAGCAGTTCTTC.

This clone came up a few times. The genes are TRBV30 and TRBJ1-6; D remains ambiguous. The CDR3 runs to 11 residues. The germline V gene has CDR1 GTSNPN and CDR2 SVGIG (reference sequence). V was pared by 5 bases and J by 6 bases, with 5 bases between. This CDR3 reads CAWQFNSPLHF. The CDR3 DNA sequence: TGTGCCTGGCAGTTTAATTCACCCCTCCACTTT.

The sample holds a few counts of this clone. V is TRBV7-2 and J is TRBJ1-4; 7 bases line up with TRBD1. Germline V lookup: CDR1 SGHTA, CDR2 FQGNSA. The CDR3 covers 14 residues. J lost 6 bases, V lost 3 bases, and 4 bases had no gene match. DNA for the CDR3: TGTGCCAGCAGCTTGGGACAGATTCATGAAAAACTGTTTTTT. Encoded protein: CASSLGQIHEKLFF.

V is TRBV30 and J is TRBJ1-6, with a weak D call TRBD1 (5 bases). Germline V gives CDR1 GTSNPN, CDR2 SVGIG (reference sequence). CDR3 length equals 11 residues. V lost 2 bases and J 9 bases, leaving 5 bases between the germline ends. CDR3 region: CAWSTGSPLHF. The CDR3 DNA reads as TGTGCCTGGAGTACAGGTTCACCCCTCCACTTT. The full variable domain, its missing parts supplied by reference TRBV30 and TRBJ1-6, is SQTIHQWPATLVQPVGSPLSLECTVEGTSNPNLYWYRQAAGRGLQLLFYSVGIGQISSEVPQNLSASRPQDRQFILSSKKLLLSDSGFYLCAWSTGSPLHFGNGTRLTVT.

This clone was counted between two and nine times. The chain has TRBV5-1 and TRBJ2-7; TRBD1 aligns across 10 bases. Germline V gives CDR1 SGHRS, CDR2 YFSETQ. This CDR3 has 14 residues. V shed 3 bases and J 3 bases; nucleotides not matched to a gene: 3. The CDR3 sequence is CASSSGTGVYEQYF. CDR3 in DNA: TGCGCCAGCAGCTCCGGGACAGGGGTCTACGAGCAGTACTTC.

This clone has just a few counts. This rearrangement joins TRBV2 to TRBJ2-2; unclear D gene. The CDR3 is 10 residues long. Trimming pared 8 bases from V and 7 bases from J, leaving 5 bases between. Germline loops: CDR1 SNHLY, CDR2 FYNNEI. The CDR3 region has the DNA TGTGCCAGCGGCCACGGGGAGCTGTTTTTT. It is translated as CASGHGELFF.

The chain carries TRBV19 and TRBJ1-5; 8 bases line up with TRBD1. The ends lost 11 bases at V and 5 bases at J; junction bases unmatched: 14. The CDR3 spans 15 residues. In germline, CDR1 is LNHDA, CDR2 SQIVND (reference sequence). CDR3 residues: CAAARFGQGDQPQHF. The DNA of the CDR3 is TGTGCCGCCGCGAGATTCGGACAGGGTGATCAGCCCCAGCATTTT.

This sequence joins TRBV7-9 and TRBJ2-5, with 13 bases matching TRBD2. V shed 5 bases and J 5 bases; nucleotides not matched to a gene: 5. CDR1 is SEHNR and CDR2 is FQNEAQ in the germline V gene (reference sequence). CDR3 length: 15 residues. The CDR3 spells CASSPLGLAGETQYF. DNA of the CDR3: TGTGCCAGCAGCCCGTTGGGACTAGCGGGGGAGACCCAGTACTTC.

The V gene is TRBV7-2, the J gene TRBJ2-3; TRBD2 aligns across 10 bases. Germline values: CDR1 SGHTA, CDR2 FQGNSA. CDR3 length: 15 residues. Unmatched junction bases numbered 2, after V lost 4 bases and J lost 1 base. The CDR3 sequence is CASSWGLARTDTQYF. CDR3 bases: TGTGCCAGCAGCTGGGGACTAGCGCGCACAGATACGCAGTATTTT.

This clone was counted only a few times. V and J are TRBV27 and TRBJ2-7; D is unclear. The ends were cut back, 2 bases at V and 7 bases at J, with 12 bases in the middle. The CDR3 sequence is 13 residues long. The germline CDR1 and CDR2 sequences are MNHEY and SMNVEV (reference sequence). The chain's CDR3 is CASSLVAYGEQYF. The CDR3 DNA follows: TGTGCCAGCAGTTTAGTGGCATACGGGGAGCAGTACTTC.